The rows below give T cell receptor beta chains drawn from one sample of a study of shared clonotypes between healthy human individuals. Produced via immunoSEQ multiplex PCR; TCRdb's table is partial and in-frame only. The repertoire includes around 700,000 clones, 72% of them detected once, and approximately 1.8% sits in the top ten. Sequenced: memory CD4+ T cells sorted from blood. The receptors were sampled from a young woman in good health. CDR3s include the opening cysteine and the closing phenylalanine or tryptophan. Fields, in order: V gene, clone size, J gene, D gene, CDR3 protein, CDR3 DNA. The D gene is left open where the match is weak. Only some rows state a clone size, as once, few, many or a class for expanded clones.

TRBV7-8,many,TRBJ2-3,-,CASSLLGTDTQYF,TGTGCCAGCAGCTTACTTGGCACAGATACGCAGTATTTT
TRBV13,-,TRBJ2-7,TRBD1,CASSLTRQGGYEQYF,TGTGCCAGCAGCCTAACCCGACAGGGGGGATACGAGCAGTACTTC
TRBV6-1,-,TRBJ1-4,-,CASTLGRGVDEKLFF,TGTGCCAGCACCCTTGGGAGGGGAGTCGATGAAAAACTGTTTTTT
TRBV7-8,few,TRBJ2-2,TRBD2,CASSFSGGGTGELFF,TGTGCCAGCAGCTTTAGCGGGGGAGGGACCGGGGAGCTGTTTTTT
TRBV11-3,-,TRBJ2-7,-,CASSPNSGEQYF,TGTGCCAGCAGCCCTAATAGCGGCGAGCAGTACTTC
TRBV27,-,TRBJ1-5,-,CASRGDNESNQPQHF,TGTGCCAGCAGGGGGGACAACGAAAGCAATCAGCCCCAGCATTTT
TRBV18,-,TRBJ1-1,-,CASSPRATNTEAFF,TGTGCCAGCTCACCACGCGCTACCAACACTGAAGCTTTCTTT
TRBV28,-,TRBJ2-7,-,CASSDHEQYF,TGTGCCAGCAGTGATCACGAGCAGTACTTC
TRBV7-2,-,TRBJ2-7,-,CASSSRVYYEQYF,TGTGCCAGCAGCTCCCGGGTCTATTACGAGCAGTACTTC
TRBV7-2,-,TRBJ1-1,TRBD1,CASSRQGYTEAFF,TGTGCCAGCAGCCGACAGGGCTACACTGAAGCTTTCTTT
TRBV4-2,-,TRBJ2-5,TRBD2,CASSQDLLLAGVLETQYF,TGTGCCAGCAGCCAAGACCTACTTCTAGCGGGAGTCTTGGAGACCCAGTACTTC
TRBV10-1,-,TRBJ2-5,TRBD1,CASSDGTGGTETQYF,TGCGCCAGCAGTGATGGGACAGGGGGCACGGAGACCCAGTACTTC
TRBV11-3,-,TRBJ2-6,TRBD1,CASSSQGALGANVLTF,TGTGCCAGCAGCTCACAGGGGGCGCTCGGGGCCAACGTCCTGACTTTC
TRBV5-1,-,TRBJ2-7,TRBD1,CASTRDSTVYEQYF,TGCGCCAGCACCCGGGACAGCACGGTCTACGAGCAGTACTTC
TRBV9,few,TRBJ2-3,-,CASSKATPSTDTQYF,TGTGCCAGCAGCAAAGCGACTCCCAGCACAGATACGCAGTATTTT
TRBV6-1,-,TRBJ2-7,TRBD1,CASSTGDRSYEQYF,TGTGCCAGCTCGACGGGGGACAGGTCCTACGAGCAGTACTTC
TRBV5-6,-,TRBJ2-5,TRBD2,CASSSERERGETQYF,TGTGCCAGCAGCTCGGAGCGGGAGCGAGGAGAGACCCAGTACTTC